This paragraph covers one T cell receptor (beta chain) sequence. The source of the sample is a study of shared T cell receptors in the human thymus. CDR3 size: 16 residues. The V segment lost 8 bases and the J segment 2 bases; nucleotides outside the gene matches: 8. CDR1 is SGHRS, CDR2 YFSETQ, per germline. Here immunoSEQ multiplex PCR was the method, and the copy in TCRdb shows in-frame clones only, minus some. The sample lists approximately 580,000 clones; roughly 74% were seen once. The sample was also linked to a second study, of human thymus T cells. Turning to that study: Corrective surgery for congenital heart defects was being performed on the healthy Finnish infants who served as donors. Gene usage (both V and J) appeared biased in thymic and blood repertoires.

The TCR comes from a boy in the first two years of life with a congenital heart defect. The gene calls are TRBV5-1 and TRBJ1-4, with 11 bases fitting TRBD1. The specimen sequenced was thymocytes. The CDR3 DNA follows: TGCGCCAGTTCCCGGGACAGGGGGATCACTAATGAAAAACTGTTTTTT. It is translated as CASSRDRGITNEKLFF.